The entry that follows covers one T cell receptor beta chain sequence. This sample was taken from a study of shared clonotypes between healthy human individuals. The test was conducted at deep level. Sequencing was performed on unsorted PBMC DNA using ten immunoSEQ deep assay plates. Methods used by the authors: ImmunoSEQ output held junction-only sequences without quality scores, so filtering differed. Some clones are missing from TCRdb's copy, which holds only in-frame ones; the method was immunoSEQ multiplex PCR. V and J calls and clone size are those listed in that table; D and trimming were worked out from the DNA. The sample holds some 490,000 clones, approximately 82% seen once. The V and J ends lost 2 bases and 10 bases respectively, with 14 bases between them. Germline CDR1 is SGHVS and CDR2 is FNYEAQ. There are 13 residues in the CDR3.

The sequenced sample consisted of PBMCs. The sequence came from a woman between 40 and 55 years old in good health. Some clones in this sample may be carry-over from other donors' samples. V is TRBV7-6 and J is TRBJ1-1; D is perhaps TRBD1 (5 bases). Written as DNA, the CDR3 is TGTGCCAGCAGCTTACGGTGGCGGGACTCAGCTTTCTTT. Its protein is CASSLRWRDSAFF.